The following is a TCR beta chain sequence with its context. This sample is drawn from a study of T cells expressing NK-cell markers. The CDR3 has 16 amino acids. Germline assignment: CDR1 SGDLS and CDR2 YYNGEE. Scientists made TCR beta cDNA using 5'RACE template switching with UMIs. After re-calling the 5' RACE reads, TCRdb lists one entry per CDR3 protein, DNA absent. In all, the sample yields 350,000 to 500,000 distinct CDR3 sequences. The TCR sequence derives from a woman between 18 and 69 years old in good health. The sample taken for sequencing was blood T cells: a sorted CD56 or NKG2C T cell subset, CD4+ or CD8+ T cells, or bulk PBMC T cells (not recorded which). The J gene is TRBJ1-4, the V gene TRBV9; TCRdb gives TRBD1 as the D gene, but with no DNA this cannot be confirmed. CDR3 region: CASSGGQFSTNEKLFF.